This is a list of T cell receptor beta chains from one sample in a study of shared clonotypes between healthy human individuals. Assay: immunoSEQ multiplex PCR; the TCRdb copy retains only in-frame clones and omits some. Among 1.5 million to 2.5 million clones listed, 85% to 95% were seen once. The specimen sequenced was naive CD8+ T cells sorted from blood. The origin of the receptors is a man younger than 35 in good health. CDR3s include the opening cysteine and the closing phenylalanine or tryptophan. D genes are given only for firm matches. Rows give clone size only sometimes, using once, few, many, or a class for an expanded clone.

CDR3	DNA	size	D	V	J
CASSLESSGTLNSPLHF	TGCGCCAGCAGCCTTGAGTCTTCCGGGACCCTTAATTCACCCCTCCACTTT	.	.	TRBV5-1	TRBJ1-6
CASKDRSSGNTIYF	TGTGCCAGCAAAGACAGATCCTCTGGAAACACCATATATTTT	few	.	TRBV27	TRBJ1-3
CASSLAGDLYEQYF	TGCGCCAGCAGCTTAGCGGGTGATCTCTACGAGCAGTACTTC	.	.	TRBV5-1	TRBJ2-7
CASSLADLDEQFF	TGTGCCAGCAGCTTGGCCGACCTTGACGAGCAGTTCTTC	.	.	TRBV5-4	TRBJ2-1
CASSIEPALYNEQFF	TGTGCCAGTAGTATAGAGCCAGCATTATACAATGAGCAGTTCTTC	.	.	TRBV19	TRBJ2-1
CASSQGPRDRVDNYGYTF	TGTGCCAGCAGCCAAGGGCCCCGGGACAGGGTGGATAACTATGGCTACACCTTC	.	TRBD1	TRBV16	TRBJ1-2
CASSGLAGRGSDTQYF	TGTGCCAGCAGTGGACTAGCGGGACGCGGTTCGGATACGCAGTATTTT	.	TRBD2	TRBV11-2	TRBJ2-3
CASSLAGVGDTQYF	TGTGCCAGCAGCTTAGCGGGAGTGGGAGATACGCAGTATTTT	.	TRBD2	TRBV9	TRBJ2-3
CASSPGQGWDEQYF	TGCGCCAGCAGCCCGGGACAGGGGTGGGACGAGCAGTACTTC	.	TRBD1	TRBV4-1	TRBJ2-7
CASSSRQGASGNTIYF	TGTGCCAGCAGCTCAAGACAGGGAGCCTCTGGAAACACCATATATTTT	.	TRBD1	TRBV11-2	TRBJ1-3
CASSLLGGTTYNEQFF	TGTGCCAGCAGTTTACTCGGAGGGACTACCTACAATGAGCAGTTCTTC	.	TRBD2	TRBV28	TRBJ2-1
CASSLSSGGPEPYNEQFF	TGTGCCAGCAGTTTGTCTAGCGGGGGGCCCGAGCCCTACAATGAGCAGTTCTTC	.	TRBD2	TRBV27	TRBJ2-1
CASSHRVAGTGSYNSPLHF	TGTGCCAGCAGCCACCGGGTCGCCGGGACAGGAAGCTATAATTCACCCCTCCACTTT	.	TRBD1	TRBV7-8	TRBJ1-6
CASSRTAAGYEQYF	TGTGCCAGCAGCCGAACAGCGGCCGGCTACGAGCAGTACTTC	.	.	TRBV7-9	TRBJ2-7
CATTLNGYTF	TGTGCCACCACTTTAAATGGCTACACCTTC	.	.	TRBV7-9	TRBJ1-2
CASSQGLALDEQFF	TGTGCCAGCAGCCAAGGACTAGCTCTCGATGAGCAGTTCTTC	.	TRBD2	TRBV4-2	TRBJ2-1
CASSMDGHPEQFF	TGTGCCAGCAGCATGGACGGACATCCTGAGCAGTTCTTC	.	.	TRBV5-6	TRBJ2-1
CASSPRPGNTIYF	TGCGCCAGCAGCCCACGCCCGGGAAACACCATATATTTT	.	.	TRBV5-1	TRBJ1-3
CASSSDLKLTDTQYF	TGTGCCAGCAGCTCGGACCTTAAACTCACAGATACGCAGTATTTT	.	.	TRBV7-9	TRBJ2-3
CASTLGGWADTQYF	TGTGCCAGCACCCTGGGGGGATGGGCAGATACGCAGTATTTT	.	.	TRBV7-9	TRBJ2-3
CASSDGQPEQYF	TGTGCCAGCAGCGATGGACAGCCTGAGCAGTACTTC	.	.	TRBV7-9	TRBJ2-7
CAWSGLSGTGGPGGYTF	TGTGCCTGGAGTGGGTTGTCCGGGACAGGGGGCCCAGGAGGCTACACCTTC	.	TRBD1	TRBV30	TRBJ1-2
CSVVQGAVNGYTF	TGCAGCGTTGTCCAGGGGGCAGTAAATGGCTACACCTTC	.	TRBD1	TRBV29-1	TRBJ1-2
CASSQDPNALAASTDTQYF	TGCGCCAGCAGCCAAGACCCTAACGCTTTAGCGGCTAGCACAGATACGCAGTATTTT	.	.	TRBV4-3	TRBJ2-3
CASSLTGGSRDTQYF	TGTGCCAGCAGCTTGACAGGGGGATCCAGAGATACGCAGTATTTT	.	TRBD1	TRBV7-3	TRBJ2-3
CASSLEGSYYGYTF	TGTGCCAGCAGCTTGGAGGGCAGCTACTATGGCTACACCTTC	.	.	TRBV5-6	TRBJ1-2
CASSPSLWNEQFF	TGTGCCAGCAGCCCCTCCCTGTGGAATGAGCAGTTCTTC	.	.	TRBV5-4	TRBJ2-1
CASSQETSGVYEQYF	TGCGCCAGCAGCCAGGAGACTAGCGGAGTTTACGAGCAGTACTTC	.	TRBD2	TRBV4-1	TRBJ2-7
CASSFGANYGYTF	TGTGCCAGCAGCTTCGGAGCTAACTATGGCTACACCTTC	.	.	TRBV7-9	TRBJ1-2
CASSQLPFTLAGGGEQFF	TGCGCCAGCAGCCAGCTCCCCTTTACTTTAGCGGGAGGTGGTGAGCAGTTCTTC	.	TRBD2	TRBV4-1	TRBJ2-1
CASSIDLGGAFF	TGTGCCAGTAGTATTGATTTGGGGGGAGCTTTCTTT	.	.	TRBV19	TRBJ1-1
CASGPGDTEAFF	TGTGCCAGCGGACCCGGGGACACTGAAGCTTTCTTT	few	.	TRBV13	TRBJ1-1
CASSSGLATYNEQFF	TGCGCCAGCAGCTCGGGACTAGCGACCTACAATGAGCAGTTCTTC	.	TRBD2	TRBV5-1	TRBJ2-1
CASRDRERLNQPQHF	TGTGCCAGCAGGGACAGGGAGCGACTCAATCAGCCCCAGCATTTT	.	TRBD1	TRBV2	TRBJ1-5
CASSLPGQGSSYEQYF	TGCGCCAGCAGCTTGCCCGGACAGGGGAGCTCCTACGAGCAGTACTTC	.	TRBD1	TRBV5-1	TRBJ2-7
CASKGLAGVPGGEQYF	TGTGCCAGCAAGGGACTAGCGGGAGTTCCGGGAGGCGAGCAGTACTTC	.	TRBD2	TRBV11-2	TRBJ2-7
CASSPGPGGHFSWNEQFF	TGTGCCAGCAGCCCCGGGCCCGGCGGCCATTTCTCGTGGAATGAGCAGTTCTTC	.	.	TRBV28	TRBJ2-1
CASSQEGGWDTQYF	TGTGCCAGCAGCCAAGAGGGGGGCTGGGATACGCAGTATTTT	once	.	TRBV14	TRBJ2-3
CASSHPGDYEQYF	TGCGCCAGCAGCCACCCAGGGGATTACGAGCAGTACTTC	.	.	TRBV4-1	TRBJ2-7
CASSPRTNTEAFF	TGTGCCAGCTCACCGAGGACGAACACTGAAGCTTTCTTT	.	.	TRBV18	TRBJ1-1
CASSFLAGRFDEQFF	TGTGCCAGCAGCTTTCTAGCCGGGCGGTTCGATGAGCAGTTCTTC	.	.	TRBV11-2	TRBJ2-1
CATSSFRELSYEQYF	TGTGCCACCAGCAGTTTCAGGGAGCTCTCCTACGAGCAGTACTTC	.	.	TRBV15	TRBJ2-7
CASSPTSGRYEQYF	TGTGCCAGCAGCCCTACTAGCGGGAGATACGAGCAGTACTTC	.	TRBD2	TRBV5-8	TRBJ2-7
CASSLLGVLGNSPLHF	TGTGCCAGCAGTTTATTGGGTGTGCTTGGGAATTCACCCCTCCACTTT	.	.	TRBV27	TRBJ1-6
CASSDLAGRETAFF	TGTGCCAGCAGTGATCTGGCAGGGAGGGAGACGGCTTTCTTT	.	.	TRBV6-1	TRBJ1-1
CASRQGYEQYF	TGTGCCAGCAGGCAGGGGTACGAGCAGTACTTC	.	.	TRBV25-1	TRBJ2-7
CASSIGGAEAFF	TGTGCCAGTAGTATTGGGGGAGCTGAAGCTTTCTTT	.	.	TRBV19	TRBJ1-1
CACLGDKTYEQYF	TGTGCCTGCCTCGGGGACAAAACCTACGAGCAGTACTTC	.	.	TRBV30	TRBJ2-7
CASRRSGSIYEQYF	TGTGCCAGCAGGAGGAGCGGGAGCATCTACGAGCAGTACTTC	.	TRBD2	TRBV27	TRBJ2-7
CASSSGLAGRWLFF	TGTGCCAGCAGCTCGGGACTAGCGGGGCGGTGGCTGTTTTTT	.	TRBD2	TRBV7-2	TRBJ2-2
CASSPILTGRIYEQYF	TGCGCCAGCAGTCCCATTTTGACAGGGAGGATCTACGAGCAGTACTTC	.	.	TRBV4-1	TRBJ2-7
CASSWTGNEKLFF	TGTGCCAGCAGCTGGACAGGGAATGAAAAACTGTTTTTT	.	TRBD1	TRBV7-9	TRBJ1-4
CASQKGEITEAFF	TGTGCCAGCCAGAAGGGGGAGATTACTGAAGCTTTCTTT	.	.	TRBV27	TRBJ1-1